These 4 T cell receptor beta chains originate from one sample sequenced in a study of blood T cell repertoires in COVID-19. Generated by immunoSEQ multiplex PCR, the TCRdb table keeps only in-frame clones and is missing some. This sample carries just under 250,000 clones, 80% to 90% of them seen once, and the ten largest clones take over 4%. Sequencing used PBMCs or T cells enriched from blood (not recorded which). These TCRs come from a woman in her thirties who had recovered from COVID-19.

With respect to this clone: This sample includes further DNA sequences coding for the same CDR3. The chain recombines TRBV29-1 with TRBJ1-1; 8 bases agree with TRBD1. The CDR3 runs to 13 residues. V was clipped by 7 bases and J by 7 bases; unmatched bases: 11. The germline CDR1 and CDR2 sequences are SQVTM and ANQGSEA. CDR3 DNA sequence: TGCAGCGCATTGCCAGGGGGCGCGGGTGAAGCTTTCTTT. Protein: CSALPGGAGEAFF.

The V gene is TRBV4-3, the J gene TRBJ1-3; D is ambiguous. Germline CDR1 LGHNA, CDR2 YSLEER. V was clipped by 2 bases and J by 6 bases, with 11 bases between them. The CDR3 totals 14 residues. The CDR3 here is CASSQNFGENTIYF. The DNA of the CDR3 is TGCGCCAGCAGCCAAAATTTCGGGGAAAACACCATATATTTT.

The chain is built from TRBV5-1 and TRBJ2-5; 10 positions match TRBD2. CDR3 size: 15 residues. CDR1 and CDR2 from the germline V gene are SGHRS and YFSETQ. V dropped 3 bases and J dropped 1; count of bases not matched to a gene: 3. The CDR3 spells CASSWGTSAQETQYF. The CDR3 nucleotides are TGCGCCAGCAGCTGGGGGACTAGCGCCCAAGAGACCCAGTACTTC.

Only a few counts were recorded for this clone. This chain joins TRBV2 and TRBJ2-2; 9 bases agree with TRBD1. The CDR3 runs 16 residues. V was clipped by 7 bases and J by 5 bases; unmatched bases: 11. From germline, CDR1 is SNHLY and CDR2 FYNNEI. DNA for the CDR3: TGTGCCAGCACAAGGGACAGGGAGGTGGGAACCGGGGAGCTGTTTTTT. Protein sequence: CASTRDREVGTGELFF. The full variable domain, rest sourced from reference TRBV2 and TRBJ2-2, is EPEVTQTPSHQVTQMGQEVILRCVPISNHLYFYWYRQILGQKVEFLVSFYNNEISEKSEIFDDQFSVERPDGSNFTLKIRSTKLEDSAMYFCASTRDREVGTGELFFGEGSRLTVL.